Listed below are T cell receptor beta chains from one sample, sequenced in a study of PD-L1 blockade in urothelial cancer. Sequenced by immunoSEQ multiplex PCR; TCRdb stores in-frame clones only, minus some. This sample has around 50,000 clones, with approximately 85% found just once. Sequenced here: PBMCs, sampled around atezolizumab (anti-PD-L1) treatment. These receptors were obtained from a man aged 50 to 59 with urothelial cancer. The CDR3 runs from the conserved cysteine through the conserved F or W. D genes are given only for firm matches. The size entry is marked missing in some rows and otherwise reads once, few, many or a size class.

D: TRBD1
V: TRBV2
size: NA
J: TRBJ1-1
DNA: TGTGCCAGCAGTGACGAAGGGGGCAACACTGAAGCTTTCTTT
CDR3: CASSDEGGNTEAFF

D: TRBD1
V: TRBV19
size: NA
J: TRBJ1-1
DNA: TGTGCCAGTTTGGACAGGACCCTACACGGTGAAGCTTTCTTT
CDR3: CASLDRTLHGEAFF

D: NA
V: TRBV19
size: NA
J: TRBJ1-5
DNA: TGTGCCAGTAGTATCCTGGGGCGCAATCAGCCCCAGCATTTT
CDR3: CASSILGRNQPQHF

D: NA
V: TRBV19
size: NA
J: TRBJ1-4
DNA: TGTGCCAGTAGTACGGGACAAGGAGCAACTAATGAAAAACTGTTTTTT
CDR3: CASSTGQGATNEKLFF

D: NA
V: TRBV7-8
size: NA
J: TRBJ2-7
DNA: TGTGCCAGCAGCTTAGCAGCGTGGAGGTACGAGCAGTACTTC
CDR3: CASSLAAWRYEQYF

D: TRBD2
V: TRBV19
size: NA
J: TRBJ2-7
DNA: TGTGCCAGTAGTACCCTGAGCGGGAGCGAGCAGTACTTC
CDR3: CASSTLSGSEQYF

D: TRBD2
V: TRBV4-3
size: NA
J: TRBJ2-1
DNA: TGCGCCAGCAGCCAAGAAAGGGACTACGGATCCTACAATGAGCAGTTCTTC
CDR3: CASSQERDYGSYNEQFF

D: TRBD2
V: TRBV19
size: NA
J: TRBJ2-4
DNA: TGTGCCAGTAGTATAGACGCAGATTATAGCGGGAGAGGATCCAAAAACATTCAGTACTTC
CDR3: CASSIDADYSGRGSKNIQYF

D: NA
V: TRBV27
size: NA
J: TRBJ2-7
DNA: TGTGCCAGCAGTTTAGCCGGGACATACACCTACGAGCAGTACTTC
CDR3: CASSLAGTYTYEQYF

D: TRBD1
V: TRBV18
size: NA
J: TRBJ1-1
DNA: TGTGCCAGCTCACCAGGACAGGGGGGGGCTGAAGCTTTCTTT
CDR3: CASSPGQGGAEAFF

D: NA
V: TRBV19
size: NA
J: TRBJ1-5
DNA: TGTGCCAGTAGTATAGGTGAGAACAATCAGCCCCAGCATTTT
CDR3: CASSIGENNQPQHF

D: NA
V: TRBV29-1
size: NA
J: TRBJ2-1
DNA: TGCAGCGTTGCCTCTACAGCTTACAATGAGCAGTTCTTC
CDR3: CSVASTAYNEQFF

D: NA
V: TRBV2
size: NA
J: TRBJ2-7
DNA: TGTGCCAGCAGTGTAGGGAGCTCCTACGAGCAGTACTTC
CDR3: CASSVGSSYEQYF

D: TRBD2
V: TRBV4-2
size: NA
J: TRBJ2-3
DNA: TGTGCCAGCAGCCAAGATCTCCCCCAACTAGCGGGGGGCACAGATACGCAGTATTTT
CDR3: CASSQDLPQLAGGTDTQYF

D: NA
V: TRBV7-2
size: NA
J: TRBJ1-5
DNA: TGTGCCAGCAGCCCGCCGGGGGGAGCGTATCAGCCCCAGCATTTT
CDR3: CASSPPGGAYQPQHF

D: TRBD1
V: TRBV7-2
size: NA
J: TRBJ1-2
DNA: TGTGCCAGCAGCTTAGTGACAGGGGGCGCCTATGGCTACACCTTC
CDR3: CASSLVTGGAYGYTF

D: NA
V: TRBV25-1
size: NA
J: TRBJ1-3
DNA: TGTGCCAGCAGCGAATTCGGTCGAAACACCATATATTTT
CDR3: CASSEFGRNTIYF

D: TRBD2
V: TRBV14
size: NA
J: TRBJ2-7
DNA: TGTGCCAGCAGAGCGACTAGCGGGTCCTACGAGCAGTACTTC
CDR3: CASRATSGSYEQYF

D: TRBD1
V: TRBV5-1
size: NA
J: TRBJ2-5
DNA: TGCGCCAGCAGCTCCGGACTACAGGGGGCTCGAGATACCCAGTACTTC
CDR3: CASSSGLQGARDTQYF

D: NA
V: TRBV12-5
size: NA
J: TRBJ2-5
DNA: TGTGCTAGTGGTCTCAACTCAGGATCAGGTCAAGAGACCCAGTACTTC
CDR3: CASGLNSGSGQETQYF

D: NA
V: TRBV6-1
size: NA
J: TRBJ2-1
DNA: TGTGCCACGCGGAGAGGTGGCGAGGAGCAGTTCTTC
CDR3: CATRRGGEEQFF

D: NA
V: TRBV27
size: NA
J: TRBJ2-1
DNA: TGTGCCAGCAGTCGAGGACGAGGGGGAAGTTACAATGAGCAGTTCTTC
CDR3: CASSRGRGGSYNEQFF

D: TRBD2
V: TRBV6-5
size: NA
J: TRBJ2-5
DNA: TGTGCCAGCAGCCTCAGCGGGGGCCAAGAGACCCAGTACTTC
CDR3: CASSLSGGQETQYF

D: TRBD2
V: TRBV10-3
size: few
J: TRBJ2-3
DNA: TGTGCCACCCGGGACGGGAAGCTAGCGGAGCTTTTCACAGATACGCAGTATTTT
CDR3: CATRDGKLAELFTDTQYF

D: TRBD2
V: TRBV25-1
size: NA
J: TRBJ2-1
DNA: TGTGCCAGCAGTTTACTCCAGGGAGGGAATGAGCAGTTCTTC
CDR3: CASSLLQGGNEQFF

D: NA
V: TRBV11-3
size: once
J: TRBJ2-1
DNA: TGTGCCAGCAGCTTAGAGGCTGCCTCCTACAATGAGCAGTTCTTC
CDR3: CASSLEAASYNEQFF

D: NA
V: TRBV18
size: NA
J: TRBJ1-2
DNA: TGTGCCAGCTCACCAGGGCCAGGGGACTATGGCTACACCTTC
CDR3: CASSPGPGDYGYTF